This TCR beta chain derives from a study of OX40 agonist ivuxolimab in advanced cancers. Study at large: Recorded diagnoses for dose-escalation patients were hepatocellular carcinoma, melanoma, renal cell or head and neck cancer.

Sequencing was performed with immunoSEQ multiplex PCR; in TCRdb, only in-frame clones are kept and a portion is missing. The sample contains 73,000 or so clones, under 95% of which appear only once. Excluded were patients having autoimmune disease history or systemic immunosuppression. Germline V gene sequence: CDR1 SNHLY, CDR2 FYNNEI. The V end was cut by 6 bases, the J end by 9 bases, with 11 bases between. The CDR3 sequence is 12 residues long. This clonotype originated in an adult with an advanced solid tumor such as melanoma, head and neck, liver or kidney cancer. Sequenced here: CD4+ or CD8+ T cells sorted from blood, sampled in a trial of the OX40 agonist ivuxolimab. This sequence joins TRBV2 and TRBJ2-2; tentatively, D is TRBD1 or TRBD2 (6 bases each). The CDR3 reads CASRDRGRELFF. CDR3 DNA: TGTGCCAGCAGGGACCGGGGGCGGGAGCTGTTTTTT.